This TCR beta chain was sequenced during a study of identical twins. Study findings and constraints: Low generation-probability sequences were in excess among twin-shared out-of-frame alpha sequences. For cord blood, abundant beta clonotypes had fewer insertions, unlike memory repertoires, which showed none. Out-of-frame sharing of TCR alpha in monozygotic twins was underestimated by models.

CDR1 LGHDT and CDR2 YNNKEL come from the germline V gene (reference sequence). Trimming took 5 bases from V and 7 from J, leaving 15 bases between them. This CDR3 contains 13 residues. Each CDR3 protein is one row after TCRdb ran MiXCR on the 5' RACE reads. The table lists about 340,000 distinct CDR3 sequences, roughly 9% of them singletons, with over 7% in the top ten. This clonotype was recorded many times. As yet, its antigen is unknown. This TCR was recovered from a woman in her forties or fifties in good health. This sequence joins TRBV3-1 and TRBJ2-7; the D call may be TRBD1 or TRBD2 (5 bases each). The material sequenced was naive T cells sorted from blood. CDR3: CASSEGPSWEQYF. The CDR3 DNA sequence: TGTGCCAGCAGCGAGGGACCTTCGTGGGAGCAGTACTTC.